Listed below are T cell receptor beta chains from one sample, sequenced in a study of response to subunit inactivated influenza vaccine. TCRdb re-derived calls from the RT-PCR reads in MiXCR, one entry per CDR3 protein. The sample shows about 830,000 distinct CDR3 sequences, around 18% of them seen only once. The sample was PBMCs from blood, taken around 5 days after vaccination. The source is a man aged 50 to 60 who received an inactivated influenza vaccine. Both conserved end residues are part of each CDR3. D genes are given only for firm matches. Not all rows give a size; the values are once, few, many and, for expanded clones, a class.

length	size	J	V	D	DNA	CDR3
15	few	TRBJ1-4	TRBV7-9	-	TGTGCCAGCAGCTTAGTTGCAGGGATTGATGAAAAACTGTTTTTT	CASSLVAGIDEKLFF
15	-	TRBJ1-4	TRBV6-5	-	TGTGCCAGCAGTTTGGGGGCGCGGAGTAATGAAAAACTGTTTTTT	CASSLGARSNEKLFF
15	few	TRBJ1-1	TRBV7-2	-	TGTGCCAGCAGCTTAGCGACAGGACTTGGCACTGAAGCTTTCTTT	CASSLATGLGTEAFF
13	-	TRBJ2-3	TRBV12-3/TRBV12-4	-	TGTGCCAGCAGAATAACAGGGTCAGATACGCAGTATTTT	CASRITGSDTQYF
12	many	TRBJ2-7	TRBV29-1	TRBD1	TGCAGCGTATACGAGACAGGGGGCGAGCAGTACTTC	CSVYETGGEQYF
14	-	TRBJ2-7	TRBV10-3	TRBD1	TGTGCCATCAGTGGACAGGGAGAAGGCTACGAGCAGTACTTC	CAISGQGEGYEQYF
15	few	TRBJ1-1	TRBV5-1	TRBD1	TGCGCCAGCAGCTTGGACCCCACAGGGGTGGGTGAAGCTTTCTTT	CASSLDPTGVGEAFF
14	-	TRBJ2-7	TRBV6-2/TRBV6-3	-	TGTGCCAGCAGTTACGCGGGGTTCTATGGAGAGCAGTACTTC	CASSYAGFYGEQYF
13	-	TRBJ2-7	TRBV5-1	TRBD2	TGCGCCAGCAGGGACCCGGGGGGGTACGAGCAGTACTTC	CASRDPGGYEQYF
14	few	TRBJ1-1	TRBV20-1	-	TGCAGTGCTAGAGATCAATTACAGGGTTCGGTTGCTTTCTTT	CSARDQLQGSVAFF
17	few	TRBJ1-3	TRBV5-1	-	TGCGCCAGCAGCTTGGGTGCCCAGGGTTTGCCTGGAAACACCATATATTTT	CASSLGAQGLPGNTIYF
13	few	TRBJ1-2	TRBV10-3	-	TGTGCCATCAGGAACGGGACTAACTATGGCTACACCTTC	CAIRNGTNYGYTF
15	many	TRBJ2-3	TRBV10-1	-	TGCGCCAGCAGTGAGTCGGCCGGTCAAACAGATACGCAGTATTTT	CASSESAGQTDTQYF
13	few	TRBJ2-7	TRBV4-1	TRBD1	TGCGCCAGCAGCCAGACAGGGGCCATCGAGCAGTACTTC	CASSQTGAIEQYF
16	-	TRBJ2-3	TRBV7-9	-	TGTGCCAGCAGCCCGGGAGAGTCTGAGAGCACAGATACGCAGTATTTT	CASSPGESESTDTQYF
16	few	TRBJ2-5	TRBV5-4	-	TGTGCCAGCAGCTCCTTCAGACAGGACATCCAAGAGACCCAGTACTTC	CASSSFRQDIQETQYF
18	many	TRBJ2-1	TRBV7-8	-	TGTGCCAGCAGCACCACCCCCCTCGGGACGCTAACCTACAATGAGCAGTTCTTC	CASSTTPLGTLTYNEQFF
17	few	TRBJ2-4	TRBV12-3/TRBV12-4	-	TGTGCCAGCAGTTTTTCGCGGGCCAATCTAGCCAAAAACATTCAGTACTTC	CASSFSRANLAKNIQYF
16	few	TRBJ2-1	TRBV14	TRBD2	TGTGCCAGCAGCCCCTTGACTAGCGGGAGAAAAGGAGTGCAGTTCTTC	CASSPLTSGRKGVQFF
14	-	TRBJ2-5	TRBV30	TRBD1	TGTGCCTGGAGTCGCTTGAGGGGGCGGGAGACCCAGTACTTC	CAWSRLRGRETQYF
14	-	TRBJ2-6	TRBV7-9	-	TGTGCCAGCAGCTTAAGTATTGGCGCCAACGTCCTGACTTTC	CASSLSIGANVLTF
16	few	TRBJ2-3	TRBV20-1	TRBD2	TGCAGTGCTAGAGAGGGACTAGGGGGAGCTCGGGATACGCAGTATTTT	CSAREGLGGARDTQYF
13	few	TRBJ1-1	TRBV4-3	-	TGCGCCAGCAGCCAAGCAGGGGTCACTGAAGCTTTCTTT	CASSQAGVTEAFF
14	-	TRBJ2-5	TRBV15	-	TGTGCCACCAGCAGAGATAGGGCTAGCGCAACCCAGTACTTC	CATSRDRASATQYF
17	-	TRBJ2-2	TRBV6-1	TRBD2	TGTGCCAGCACCTTCCATTTAGCGGGAGTGGGCACCGGGGAGCTGTTTTTT	CASTFHLAGVGTGELFF
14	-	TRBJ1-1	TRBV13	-	TGTGCCAGCAGCTTACGGACTCCAGGGACTGAAGCTTTCTTT	CASSLRTPGTEAFF
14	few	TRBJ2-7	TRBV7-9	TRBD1	TGTGCCAGCAGCCGGACCGGGACAGGGGGCGAGCAGTACTTC	CASSRTGTGGEQYF
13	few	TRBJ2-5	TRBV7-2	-	TGTGCCAGCAGCTTTGGGACAAAAGAGACCCAGTACTTC	CASSFGTKETQYF
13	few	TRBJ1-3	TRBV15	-	TGTGCCACCAGCAGAGATGATGGAAACACCATATATTTT	CATSRDDGNTIYF
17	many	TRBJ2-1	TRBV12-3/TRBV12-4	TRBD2	TGTGCCAGCAACTCTCTTCCGGGACTAGCGGGTTACAATGAGCAGTTCTTC	CASNSLPGLAGYNEQFF
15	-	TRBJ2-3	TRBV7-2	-	TGTGCCAGCAGAACGGACGGGACGGTCCCAGATACGCAGTATTTT	CASRTDGTVPDTQYF
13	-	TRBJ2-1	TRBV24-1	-	TGTGCCACCAGCAAAGATAGCTACAATGAGCAGTTCTTC	CATSKDSYNEQFF
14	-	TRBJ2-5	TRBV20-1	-	TGCAGTGCTAGACCTGCGGAGGTCGTTGAGACCCAGTACTTC	CSARPAEVVETQYF
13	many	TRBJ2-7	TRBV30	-	TGTGCCTGGAGTGTACCAGCCTCCTACGAGCAGTACTTC	CAWSVPASYEQYF
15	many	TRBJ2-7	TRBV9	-	TGTGCCAGCAGCGTAGCGGCAGGCCTATCCTACGAGCAGTACTTC	CASSVAAGLSYEQYF
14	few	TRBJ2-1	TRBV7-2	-	TGTGCCAGCAGCGAGGGGGGAGCCTACAATGAGCAGTTCTTC	CASSEGGAYNEQFF
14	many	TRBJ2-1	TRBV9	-	TGTGCCAGCAGCGTAGAACCCCTCAGCAATGAGCAGTTCTTC	CASSVEPLSNEQFF
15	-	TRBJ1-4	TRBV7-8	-	TGTGCCAGCAGCTTCCTCTTTGGGGCTAATGAAAAACTGTTTTTT	CASSFLFGANEKLFF
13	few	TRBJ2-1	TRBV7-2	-	TGTGCCAGCAGCGGACAGAATCACAATGAGCAGTTCTTC	CASSGQNHNEQFF
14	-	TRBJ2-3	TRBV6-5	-	TGTGCCAGCAGTTTAATGGGTCAGGAAGATACGCAGTATTTT	CASSLMGQEDTQYF
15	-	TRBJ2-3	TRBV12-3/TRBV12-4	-	TGTGCCAGCAGTTATTCGGAGAGACGCACAGATACGCAGTATTTT	CASSYSERRTDTQYF
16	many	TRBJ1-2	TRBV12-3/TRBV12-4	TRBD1	TGTGCCAGCAGTTTAGCGAAACAGGGGGCGCGAGTAGGCTACACCTTC	CASSLAKQGARVGYTF
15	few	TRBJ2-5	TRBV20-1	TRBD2	TGCAGTGCTAAACGACTAGCGGGGGGAGGAGAGACCCAGTACTTC	CSAKRLAGGGETQYF
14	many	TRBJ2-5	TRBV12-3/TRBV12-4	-	TGTGCCAGCAGTTCCCTGGAGGAACAAGAGACCCAGTACTTC	CASSSLEEQETQYF
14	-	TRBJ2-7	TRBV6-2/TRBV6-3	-	TGTGCCAGCAGTTTCACGACCGGGAACTACGAGCAGTACTTC	CASSFTTGNYEQYF
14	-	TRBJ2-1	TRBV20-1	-	TGCAGTGCTAGAGTTCCCGGACAGCACAATGAGCAGTTCTTC	CSARVPGQHNEQFF
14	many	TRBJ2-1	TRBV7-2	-	TGTGCCAGCAGTCGTCCCAGCTCCTACAATGAGCAGTTCTTC	CASSRPSSYNEQFF
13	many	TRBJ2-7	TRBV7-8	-	TGTGCCAGCAGCTTAGGGGACGCGGCAGAGCAGTACTTC	CASSLGDAAEQYF
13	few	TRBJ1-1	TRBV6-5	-	TGTGCCAGCAGTAACCAGGGGAACACTGAAGCTTTCTTT	CASSNQGNTEAFF
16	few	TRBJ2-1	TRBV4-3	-	TGCGCCAGCAGCCAAGTCATGGCGGTGATTTACAATGAGCAGTTCTTC	CASSQVMAVIYNEQFF
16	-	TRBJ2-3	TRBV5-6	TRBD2	TGTGCCAGCAGCTGGAATAGCGGGGTTGGCACAGATACGCAGTATTTT	CASSWNSGVGTDTQYF
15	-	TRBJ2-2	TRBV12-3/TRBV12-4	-	TGTGCCAGCAGTTTTTGGGGGTCGAACACCGGGGAGCTGTTTTTT	CASSFWGSNTGELFF
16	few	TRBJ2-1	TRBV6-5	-	TGTGCCAGCAGTTACTCGATCGGGGGATCCTACAATGAGCAGTTCTTC	CASSYSIGGSYNEQFF
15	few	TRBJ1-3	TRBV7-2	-	TGTGCCAGCAGCTTAAATTCAGGGAGCGGTAACACCATATATTTT	CASSLNSGSGNTIYF
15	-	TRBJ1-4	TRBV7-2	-	TGTGCCAGCAGCACAACCGGGCCGTTATACGAAAAACTGTTTTTT	CASSTTGPLYEKLFF